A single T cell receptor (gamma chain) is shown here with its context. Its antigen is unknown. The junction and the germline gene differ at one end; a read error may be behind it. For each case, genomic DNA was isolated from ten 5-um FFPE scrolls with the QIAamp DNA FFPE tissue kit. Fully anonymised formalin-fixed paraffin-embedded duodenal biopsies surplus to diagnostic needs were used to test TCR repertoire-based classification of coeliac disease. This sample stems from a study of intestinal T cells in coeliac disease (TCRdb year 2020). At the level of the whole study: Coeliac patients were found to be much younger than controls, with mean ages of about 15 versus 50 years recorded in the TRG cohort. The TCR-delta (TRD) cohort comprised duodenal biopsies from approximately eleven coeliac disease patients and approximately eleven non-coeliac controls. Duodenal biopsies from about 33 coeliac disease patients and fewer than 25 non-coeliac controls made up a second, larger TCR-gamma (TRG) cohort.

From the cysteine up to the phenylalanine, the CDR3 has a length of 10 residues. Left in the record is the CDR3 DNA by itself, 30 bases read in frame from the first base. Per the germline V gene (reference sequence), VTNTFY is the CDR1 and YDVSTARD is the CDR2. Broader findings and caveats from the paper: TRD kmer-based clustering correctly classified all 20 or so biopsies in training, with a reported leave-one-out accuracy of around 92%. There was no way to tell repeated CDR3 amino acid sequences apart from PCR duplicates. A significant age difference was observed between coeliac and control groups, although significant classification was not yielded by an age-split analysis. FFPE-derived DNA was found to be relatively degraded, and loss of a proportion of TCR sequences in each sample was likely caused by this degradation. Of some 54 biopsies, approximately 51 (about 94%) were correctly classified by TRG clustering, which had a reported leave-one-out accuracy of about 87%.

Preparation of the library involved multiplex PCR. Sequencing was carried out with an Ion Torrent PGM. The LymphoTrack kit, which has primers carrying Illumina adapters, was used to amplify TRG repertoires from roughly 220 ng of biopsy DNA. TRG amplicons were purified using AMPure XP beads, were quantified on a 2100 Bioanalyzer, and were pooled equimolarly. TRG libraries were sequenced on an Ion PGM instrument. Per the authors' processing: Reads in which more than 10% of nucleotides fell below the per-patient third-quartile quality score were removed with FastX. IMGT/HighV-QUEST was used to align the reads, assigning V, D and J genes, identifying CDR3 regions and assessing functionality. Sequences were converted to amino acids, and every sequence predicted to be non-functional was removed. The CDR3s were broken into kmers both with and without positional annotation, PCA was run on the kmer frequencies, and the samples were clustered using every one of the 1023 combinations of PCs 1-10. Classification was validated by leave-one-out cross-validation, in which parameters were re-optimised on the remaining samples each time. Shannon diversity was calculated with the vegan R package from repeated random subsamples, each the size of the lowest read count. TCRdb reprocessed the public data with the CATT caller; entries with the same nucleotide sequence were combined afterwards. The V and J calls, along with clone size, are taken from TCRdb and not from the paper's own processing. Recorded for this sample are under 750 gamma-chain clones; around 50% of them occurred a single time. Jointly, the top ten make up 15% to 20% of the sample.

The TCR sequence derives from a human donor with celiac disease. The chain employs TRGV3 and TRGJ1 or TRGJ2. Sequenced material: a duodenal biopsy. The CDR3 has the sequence CATWDSLKLF. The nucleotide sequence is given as TGTGCCACCTGGGACAGCCTGAAATTATTT.